This T cell receptor beta chain stems from a study of T cells after yellow fever vaccination. A single record per CDR3 protein comes from TCRdb applying MiXCR to the 5' RACE reads. The sample has 250,000 to 350,000 distinct CDR3 sequences, approximately 10% seen once. The study's findings and limits: The study re-detected most primary-vaccination clones after the booster (roughly 95% CD4, roughly 85% CD8). Peak timing came faster in the weaker secondary response, day 5 versus 15.

On this clonotype itself: Its antigen remains unknown.

The CDR3 has 20 amino acids. Looked up from germline, CDR1 is MNHEY and CDR2 is SVGAGI. V was trimmed by 1 base and J by 2 bases, leaving 23 bases between them. This sequence joins TRBV6-5 and TRBJ2-2; D might be TRBD2 (6 bases). This TCR derives from a man aged 18 to 29 who received the YFV17D yellow fever vaccine. Sequencing was performed on CD4+ T cells sorted from PBMCs, taken 5 days after the yellow fever booster vaccination. As DNA, the CDR3 is TGTGCCAGCAGTTACTATCGCCAATTGACTAGTTTTTATAACACCGGGGAGCTGTTTTTT. Translated, it gives CASSYYRQLTSFYNTGELFF.